Below, 8 T cell receptor beta chains from the same sample are listed, as sequenced in a study of STAT5B mutations in CD4+ large granular lymphocyte leukemia (dated by TCRdb to 2022 to 2024). Libraries were built with the immunoSEQ multiplex PCR assay. TCRdb carries this immuneACCESS record with in-frame sequences only. Its versions omit some clonotypes, under half of them owing to an unresolved V gene in the studies checked, with the rest unexplained. The sample records 20,000 to 25,000 clones, about two thirds of which are singletons. Clones ranked in the top ten supply 0.55% to 0.75% of the sample. Sequencing input: CD4+ T cells from blood buffy coats. All receptors derive from a human donor in good health.

V usage is TRBV10-3 and J usage is TRBJ2-5, with 8 bases matching TRBD2. CDR1 is ENHRY and CDR2 is SYGVKD in the germline V gene. After removal of 2 bases from V and 1 base from J, the junction contained 6 bases not matched to a gene. CDR3 length equals 16 residues. The CDR3 reads CAISEGSGGPQETQYF. Here the CDR3 DNA reads TGTGCCATCAGTGAGGGCAGCGGGGGACCCCAAGAGACCCAGTACTTC.

This clone was detected a few times. As DNA, the CDR3 is TGTGCCAGCAGCTTGATTGGGGGAGGCGAGCAGTACTTC. It translates to CASSLIGGGEQYF. The V and J genes are TRBV5-4 and TRBJ2-7; possibly TRBD2 for D (6 bases). CDR1 is SGHNT and CDR2 is YYREEE in the germline V gene (reference sequence). With 1 base removed from V and 6 bases from J, the gap between germline ends came to 11 bases. The CDR3 has 13 amino acids.

V is TRBV5-8 and J is TRBJ2-1, with D unresolved. The germline gives CDR1 SGHTS, CDR2 YDEGEE. The CDR3 sequence is 14 residues long. Deletions cut 0 bases from V and 7 bases from J, with 11 bases between. The CDR3 DNA reads as TGTGCCAGCAGCTTGGAGGTCTCTATGAATGAGCAGTTCTTC. This translates into CASSLEVSMNEQFF.

The rearrangement joins TRBV29-1 to TRBJ2-7; D perhaps matches TRBD1 (5 bases). This CDR3 contains 13 residues. The V end lost 4 bases, the J end lost 0 bases, and 10 bases lay between the germline ends. Germline V gene data show CDR1 as SQVTM and CDR2 as ANQGSEA. The chain's CDR3 is CSVARALSYEQYF. CDR3 DNA sequence: TGCAGCGTTGCCAGGGCGCTCTCCTACGAGCAGTACTTC.

This clone was counted once. The V gene is TRBV6-6, the J gene TRBJ1-5; no clear D gene. V was clipped by 5 bases and J by 4 bases, with 6 bases between them. This CDR3 is built from 12 residues. Germline CDR1 is MNHNY and CDR2 is SVGAGI (reference sequence). CDR3 region: CASSGPNQPQHF. The DNA of the CDR3 is TGTGCCAGCAGTGGACCAAATCAGCCCCAGCATTTT.

This clone has only a few counts. This chain joins TRBV18 and TRBJ1-5; 7 bases are shared with TRBD1. In germline, CDR1 is KGHSH, CDR2 LQKENI. CDR3 length: 16 amino acids. V trimming: 5 bases; J trimming: 0 bases; junction bases outside the gene matches: 7. The CDR3 nucleotides read TGTGCCAGCTCAGCCAGACAGGGCGATAGCAATCAGCCCCAGCATTTT. Its translation is CASSARQGDSNQPQHF.

V usage is TRBV5-1 and J usage is TRBJ2-5, with TRBD2 identical over 11 bases. Germline V gives CDR1 SGHRS, CDR2 YFSETQ. V lost 0 bases and J lost 9; bases outside the gene matches: 10. This CDR3 has 16 residues. The CDR3 DNA is TGCGCCAGCAGCTTGGAGCCGGGACTAGCGGTCATGGCCCAGTACTTC. Its translation is CASSLEPGLAVMAQYF. The full variable domain, its missing parts supplied by reference TRBV5-1 and TRBJ2-5, is KAGVTQTPRYLIKTRGQQVTLSCSPISGHRSVSWYQQTPGQGLQFLFEYFSETQRNKGNFPGRFSGRQFSNSRSEMNVSTLELGDSALYLCASSLEPGLAVMAQYFGPGTRLLVL.

This clone showed up just a few times. V gene TRBV4-1 combines with J gene TRBJ1-1; 7 positions agree with TRBD1. CDR3 length: 15 residues. Germline V lookup: CDR1 MGHRA, CDR2 YSYEKL. V lost 4 bases and J lost 2; bases outside the gene matches: 7. This CDR3 reads CASSRVEGANTEAFF. CDR3 DNA sequence: TGCGCCAGCAGCCGAGTTGAGGGGGCCAACACTGAAGCTTTCTTT.